These 25 T cell receptor beta chains originate from one sample sequenced in a study of PD-1 blockade in classical Hodgkin lymphoma. Sequencing was performed with immunoSEQ multiplex PCR; in TCRdb, only in-frame clones are kept and a portion is missing. The sample records over 50,000 clones, 70% to 90% being singletons. The sample's time point: cycle 4 day 1 (C4D1), after less than 7 weeks of nivolumab. Each patient experienced a relapse that followed autologous stem cell transplantation, and brentuximab vedotin exposure varied. Here the sequenced sample was peripheral blood mononuclear cells (PBMCs), taken before the fourth cycle of nivolumab. The receptors here all came from a human donor with classical Hodgkin lymphoma.

The CDR3 DNA reads as TGTGCCAGCAGCTTAGATTTCGGTAGGAACACTGAAGCTTTCTTT. This gives the protein CASSLDFGRNTEAFF. V is TRBV7-9 and J is TRBJ1-1, with no clear D. The CDR3 has 15 residues. CDR1 and CDR2 from the germline V gene are SEHNR and FQNEAQ (reference sequence). The ends were cut back, 1 base at V and 1 base at J, with 10 bases in the middle.

The chain couples TRBV29-1 to TRBJ2-1; D not certain. Trimming left V 4 bases short and J 9 bases short, with 10 bases between. The CDR3 loop spans 11 amino acids. The germline CDR1 and CDR2 sequences are SQVTM and ANQGSEA. The CDR3 here is CSVGVGGEQFF. Written as DNA, the CDR3 is TGCAGCGTTGGTGTAGGTGGTGAGCAGTTCTTC.

The V and J genes are TRBV7-9 and TRBJ1-1, with unresolved D. The germline V gene encodes CDR1 SEHNR and CDR2 FQNEAQ (reference sequence). The CDR3 is made up of 15 amino acids. V shed 8 bases and J shed 0 bases, with 16 bases lying between them. CDR3 sequence: CASRADTIMNTEAFF. The CDR3 coding sequence is TGTGCCAGCCGGGCAGACACCATTATGAACACTGAAGCTTTCTTT.

This clone was picked up one time. The chain uses TRBV9 and TRBJ2-7; D gene unclear. Looked up from germline, CDR1 is SGDLS and CDR2 is YYNGEE. Trimming cost V 0 bases and J 3 bases, with 13 bases left between them. This CDR3 region has 15 residues. This CDR3 is CASSVGGAGDYEQYF. The CDR3 region has the DNA TGTGCCAGCAGCGTAGGTGGCGCTGGGGACTACGAGCAGTACTTC.

In nucleotides, the CDR3 is TGCGCCAGCAGCTTCGCAGGCAGGTATGGGAACACTGAAGCTTTCTTT. This translates into CASSFAGRYGNTEAFF. The V gene is TRBV5-1, the J gene TRBJ1-1; D is ambiguous. CDR1 and CDR2 (germline): SGHRS, YFSETQ. Deletions cut 2 bases from V and 1 base from J, with 15 bases between. The CDR3 consists of 16 residues.

J is TRBJ2-3 and V is TRBV5-1; TRBD2 might be the D (5 bases). V was shortened by 4 bases and J by 6 bases, with 18 bases between the two germline ends. From germline, CDR1 is SGHRS and CDR2 YFSETQ. The CDR3 is made up of 15 amino acids. CDR3 coding DNA: TGCGCCAGCAGCACTCCCAAGTACGAGCGGGATACGCAGTATTTT. This translates into CASSTPKYERDTQYF.

This clone showed up just once. This chain connects TRBV6-5 to TRBJ2-7, with 8 bases identical to TRBD1. The CDR3 runs 14 residues. The J segment lost 6 bases and the V segment lost 0 bases, leaving 4 bases of the junction unmatched. Germline CDR1 is MNHEY and CDR2 is SVGAGI. CDR3 sequence reads: CASSYSGTGGEQYF. As DNA, the CDR3 is TGTGCCAGCAGTTACTCAGGGACAGGTGGCGAGCAGTACTTC.

This rearrangement joins TRBV28 to TRBJ1-2; weak D call: TRBD1 (6 bases). The V gene's germline CDR1 is MDHEN and CDR2 SYDVKM. This CDR3 has 15 residues. The V end was cut by 4 bases, the J end by 1 base, with 13 bases between. CDR3 sequence reads: CASSYAGAYNYGYTF. The CDR3 coding sequence is TGTGCCAGCAGTTATGCGGGGGCTTATAACTATGGCTACACCTTC.

This clone was seen a handful of times. The chain combines TRBV5-4 with TRBJ1-1; no clear D. The CDR3 loop spans 13 amino acids. Trimming stripped 2 bases from V and 4 bases from J, with 9 bases between. CDR1 is SGHNT and CDR2 is YYREEE in the germline V gene (reference sequence). The chain's CDR3 is CASSFQSRTEAFF. In DNA form, the CDR3 reads TGTGCCAGCAGCTTTCAGAGCCGCACTGAAGCTTTCTTT.

This clone occurred once. The chain links TRBV6-5 to TRBJ1-2, with 7 bases aligning to TRBD1. Germline assignment: CDR1 MNHEY and CDR2 SVGAGI. J was trimmed by 2 bases and V by 6 bases; bases with no gene match: 3. This CDR3 contains 13 residues. In DNA form, the CDR3 reads TGTGCCAGCAGGCGGGGACAGAACTATGGCTACACCTTC. It translates to CASRRGQNYGYTF.

By sample share, this clone is medium-sized. This CDR3 is CASSPDGTAVYGYTF. The CDR3 DNA is TGCGCCAGCAGCCCCGATGGGACAGCCGTCTATGGCTACACCTTC. The V and J genes are TRBV4-1 and TRBJ1-2; TRBD1 aligns across 7 bases. Trimming removed 4 bases from V and 4 bases from J; junction bases left unmatched: 9. Germline values: CDR1 MGHRA, CDR2 YSYEKL. The CDR3 covers 15 residues.

This clone was recorded only once. The chain uses TRBV7-9 and TRBJ2-3; 8 nucleotides agree with TRBD2. The J segment lost 15 bases and the V segment lost 2 bases, leaving 7 bases of the junction unmatched. This CDR3 contains 12 residues. Germline assignment: CDR1 SEHNR and CDR2 FQNEAQ (reference sequence). CDR3 nucleotides: TGTGCCAGCAGCTTATCCGGGACTAGGAACTATTTT. Protein product: CASSLSGTRNYF.

This clone was seen only once. The chain is built from TRBV30 and TRBJ2-7; D might be TRBD2 (5 bases). This CDR3 has 13 residues. Trimming shortened V by 1 base and J by 6 bases, and 13 bases separated the two germline ends. CDR1 is GTSNPN and CDR2 is SVGIG in the germline V gene (reference sequence). CDR3 sequence (DNA): TGTGCCTGGAGTGCAGCGGACGTCTCCGAGCAGTACTTC. As protein: CAWSAADVSEQYF.

J is TRBJ2-2 and V is TRBV6-5; 9 nucleotides agree with TRBD1. Per the germline V gene, CDR1 is MNHEY and CDR2 is SVGAGI. Losses at the gene ends were 4 bases for V and 3 bases for J; bases not matched to a gene: 3. This CDR3 has 15 residues. This chain's CDR3 is CASSSGQGDTGELFF. The DNA for the CDR3 is TGTGCCAGCAGTTCGGGACAGGGAGACACCGGGGAGCTGTTTTTT.

The V call is TRBV7-2, the J call TRBJ2-7; no reliable D call. V lost 1 base to trimming and J lost 3 bases, with 4 bases between them. Germline CDR1 reads SGHTA; CDR2 reads FQGNSA. The CDR3 length is 12 residues. CDR3 amino acids: CASSLESYEQYF. The CDR3 bases are TGTGCCAGCAGCTTAGAAAGCTACGAGCAGTACTTC.

The V gene is TRBV5-1, the J gene TRBJ2-7, with TRBD1 identical over 8 bases. This CDR3 has 14 amino acids. CDR1 SGHRS and CDR2 YFSETQ come from the germline V gene. Trimming took 0 bases from V and 4 from J; bases not matched to a gene: 3. CDR3 nucleotide sequence: TGCGCCAGCAGCTTGGAAGACAGGGGTTACGAGCAGTACTTC. Its translation: CASSLEDRGYEQYF.

CDR3 coding DNA: TGTGCCTGGAGTTTCGCAGGGAGTGCCACTGAAGCTTTCTTT. As protein: CAWSFAGSATEAFF. V and J are TRBV30 and TRBJ1-1; a possible D gene is TRBD1 (5 bases). V gave up 2 bases and J gave up 4 bases, with 14 bases separating them. The CDR3 covers 14 residues. Looked up from germline, CDR1 is GTSNPN and CDR2 is SVGIG (reference sequence).

The rearrangement links TRBV5-1 to TRBJ2-1; D not certain. The V gene's germline CDR1 is SGHRS and CDR2 YFSETQ. The CDR3 has 15 residues. Trimming took off 3 bases at V and 6 bases at J, with 16 bases between the two ends. As DNA, the CDR3 is TGCGCCAGCAGCTCTGCGGTGGCAGTCATCAATGAGCAGTTCTTC. Protein product: CASSSAVAVINEQFF.

The rearrangement links TRBV5-1 to TRBJ1-2; D is unresolved. This CDR3 region has 14 residues. Trimming took 3 bases from V and 6 from J, leaving 15 bases between them. Germline-derived CDR1 and CDR2 are SGHRS and YFSETQ. CDR3: CASSSNALSNGYTF. The DNA of the CDR3 is TGCGCCAGCAGCTCCAACGCTCTGTCAAATGGCTACACCTTC.

V is TRBV18 and J is TRBJ1-1, with D possibly TRBD1 on 6 matching bases. V lost 4 bases, J lost 3 bases, and 18 bases lay in between. This CDR3 contains 16 residues. Looked up from germline, CDR1 is KGHSH and CDR2 is LQKENI. In nucleotides, the CDR3 is TGTGCCAGCTCACTACTAATCCGGGACAAAGACACTGAAGCTTTCTTT. The encoded protein is CASSLLIRDKDTEAFF.

The chain links TRBV5-1 to TRBJ1-1; TRBD1 matches 8 bases. Germline CDR1 reads SGHRS; CDR2 reads YFSETQ. The CDR3 runs 14 residues. The junction had 9 bases not matched to a gene; V was cut back by 5 bases and J by 6 bases. The CDR3 region is CASRLTGDVSEAFF. The CDR3 coding sequence is TGCGCCAGCAGACTGACAGGGGACGTCTCTGAAGCTTTCTTT.

The chain is built from TRBV5-4 and TRBJ2-1; 7 nucleotides agree with TRBD1. The trim removed 5 bases at V and 4 bases at J, leaving 12 bases unmatched. The CDR3 runs to 16 residues. From germline, CDR1 is SGHNT and CDR2 YYREEE (reference sequence). In DNA form, the CDR3 reads TGTGCCAGCAGTTATCCCCCCACAGGGGAATACAATGAGCAGTTCTTC. Translating it yields CASSYPPTGEYNEQFF.

This chain links TRBV30 with TRBJ1-6; D might be TRBD1 (5 bases). Germline lookup yields CDR1 GTSNPN and CDR2 SVGIG (reference sequence). The CDR3 contains 14 residues. Trimming left V 0 bases short and J 5 bases short, with 8 bases between. CDR3 nucleotide sequence: TGTGCCTGGAGTGTACGAGGGGATAATTCACCCCTCCACTTT. This codes for CAWSVRGDNSPLHF.

This clone has a single count. V usage is TRBV6-6 and J usage is TRBJ1-1; tentatively, D is TRBD1 (6 bases). Trimming took 2 bases from V and 3 from J, leaving 13 bases between them. In germline, CDR1 is MNHNY, CDR2 SVGAGI (reference sequence). The CDR3 extends over 15 amino acids. The CDR3 coding sequence is TGTGCCAGCAGTTACCCCATGGACAGTCACACTGAAGCTTTCTTT. Translating gives CASSYPMDSHTEAFF.

V gene TRBV5-1 combines with J gene TRBJ2-1; 9 positions match TRBD2. Germline V gene lookup returns CDR1 SGHRS and CDR2 YFSETQ. The CDR3 is 15 residues long. Unmatched junction bases numbered 6, after V lost 3 bases and J lost 5 bases. The CDR3: CASSSGTSSNNEQFF. In DNA, the CDR3 is TGCGCCAGCAGCTCAGGGACTAGCAGTAACAATGAGCAGTTCTTC.